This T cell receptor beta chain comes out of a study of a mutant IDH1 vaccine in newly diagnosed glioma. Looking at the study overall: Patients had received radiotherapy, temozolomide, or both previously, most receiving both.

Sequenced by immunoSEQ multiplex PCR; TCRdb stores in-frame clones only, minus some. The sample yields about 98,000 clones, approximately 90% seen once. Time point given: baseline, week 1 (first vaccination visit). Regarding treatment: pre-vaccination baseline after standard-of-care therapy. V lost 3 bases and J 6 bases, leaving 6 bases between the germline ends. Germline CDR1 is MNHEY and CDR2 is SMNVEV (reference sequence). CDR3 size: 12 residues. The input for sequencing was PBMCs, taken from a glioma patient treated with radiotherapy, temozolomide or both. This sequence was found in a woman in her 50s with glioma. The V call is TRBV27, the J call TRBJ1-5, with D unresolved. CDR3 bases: TGTGCCAGCAGTTTTTTCGGTCAGCCCCAGCATTTT. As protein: CASSFFGQPQHF.